A single sample gave rise to the 3 T cell receptor beta chains below, sequenced in a study of T-cell reconstitution after alpha-beta-depleted transplantation in children. This sample's TCRbeta library carried unique molecular identifier barcodes. TCRdb reanalysed the PCR reads using MiXCR and keeps one entry per CDR3 protein. Of around 180,000 distinct CDR3 sequences listed, 11% are singletons. Sequenced material: PBMCs, taken before TCRalphabeta/CD19-depleted stem cell transplant. These receptors were taken from a boy aged 2 to 9 with acute myeloid leukemia, due to receive a stem cell transplant.

This clonotype was counted ten times or more. The J gene is TRBJ1-2, the V gene TRBV20-1; 9 nucleotides align to TRBD1. V lost 5 bases to trimming and J lost 2 bases; unmatched junction nucleotides: 0. Germline assignment: CDR1 DFQATT and CDR2 SNEGSKA (reference sequence). The CDR3 length is 12 residues. In DNA, the CDR3 is TGCAGTGCTGGACAGGGGAACTATGGCTACACCTTC. As protein: CSAGQGNYGYTF.

This clonotype was seen a handful of times. The J gene is TRBJ1-4, the V gene TRBV11-2; 8 bases match TRBD1. Germline CDR1 is SGHAT and CDR2 is FQNNGV. Germline trimming cut 3 bases from V and 8 bases from J; bases unmatched to any gene: 5. The CDR3 totals 14 residues. The CDR3 DNA follows: TGTGCCAGCAGCTTCATTTCAGGGGGCGAAAAACTGTTTTTT. Protein: CASSFISGGEKLFF. Supplemented by reference TRBV11-2 and TRBJ1-4, the full variable domain reads EAGVAQSPRYKIIEKRQSVAFWCNPISGHATLYWYQQILGQGPKLLIQFQNNGVVDDSQLPKDRFSAERLKGVDSTLKIQPAKLEDSAVYLCASSFISGGEKLFFGSGTQLSVL.

This clonotype has a count of ten or more. The chain has TRBV4-2 and TRBJ2-3; perhaps TRBD1 as D (5 bases). In germline, CDR1 is LGHNA, CDR2 YNFKEQ. The CDR3 length is 15 residues. V lost 0 bases and J 5 bases, leaving 12 bases between the germline ends. DNA for the CDR3: TGTGCCAGCAGCCAAGAATCAGGGTCCAGAGATACGCAGTATTTT. This sequence encodes CASSQESGSRDTQYF.